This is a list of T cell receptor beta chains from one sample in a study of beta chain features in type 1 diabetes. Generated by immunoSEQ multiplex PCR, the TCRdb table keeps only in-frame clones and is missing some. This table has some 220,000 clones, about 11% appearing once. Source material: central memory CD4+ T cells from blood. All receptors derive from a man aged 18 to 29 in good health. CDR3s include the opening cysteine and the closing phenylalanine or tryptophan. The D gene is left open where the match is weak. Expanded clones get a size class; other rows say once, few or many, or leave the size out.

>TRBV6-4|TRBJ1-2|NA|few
TGTGCCAGCAGTCCCGAAACAGGACTGCTCCTCTATGGCTACACCTTC
CASSPETGLLLYGYTF
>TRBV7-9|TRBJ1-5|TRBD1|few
TGTGCCAGCAGCTTAGGGACAGGGAATCAGCCCCAGCATTTT
CASSLGTGNQPQHF
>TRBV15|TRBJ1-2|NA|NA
TGTGCCACCAGTCAGTCTAACTATGGCTACACCTTC
CATSQSNYGYTF
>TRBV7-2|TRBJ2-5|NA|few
TGTGCCAGCAGCTTGAGGGATCTTGAGACCCAGTACTTC
CASSLRDLETQYF
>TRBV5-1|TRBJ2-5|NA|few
TGCGCCAGCAGCTTCGGACTCGAAGAGACCCAGTACTTC
CASSFGLEETQYF
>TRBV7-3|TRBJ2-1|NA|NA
TGTGCCAGCAGCTTAGGGAGTGGGTCAGGGGCGGAGAATGAGCAGTTCTTC
CASSLGSGSGAENEQFF
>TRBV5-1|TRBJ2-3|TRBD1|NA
TGCGCCAGCAGCTCCGGGACAGGGAGCACAGATACGCAGTATTTT
CASSSGTGSTDTQYF
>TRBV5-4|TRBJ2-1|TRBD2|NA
TGTGCCAGCAGCCGAGGACTAGCGGGAGAAGGTAATGAGCAGTTCTTC
CASSRGLAGEGNEQFF
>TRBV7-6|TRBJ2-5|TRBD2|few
TGTGCCAGCAGCTTCCCTAGCGGACAAGAGACCCAGTACTTC
CASSFPSGQETQYF
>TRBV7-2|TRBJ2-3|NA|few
TGTGCCAGCAGCTTAGGGGAGAGCACAGATACGCAGTATTTT
CASSLGESTDTQYF
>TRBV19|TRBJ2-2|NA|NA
TGTGCCAGTAGTAACGGACGGAGGAACACCGGGGAGCTGTTTTTT
CASSNGRRNTGELFF
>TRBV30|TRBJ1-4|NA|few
TGTGCCTGGAGCGACGGAACAGATACTGAAAAACTGTTTTTT
CAWSDGTDTEKLFF
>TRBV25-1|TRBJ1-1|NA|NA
TGTGCCAGCAGTGTTCTGGGGTCGTCCGTCCAAAGATTTGAAGCTTTCTTT
CASSVLGSSVQRFEAFF
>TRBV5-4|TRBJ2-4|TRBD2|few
TGTGCCAGCAGCTTCGGTCTAGCGGGGGCCGCCAAAAACATTCAGTACTTC
CASSFGLAGAAKNIQYF
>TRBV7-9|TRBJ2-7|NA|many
TGTGCCAGCAGCTTCGGTAGCGAGCAGTACTTC
CASSFGSEQYF
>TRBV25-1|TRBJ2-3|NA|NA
TGTGCCAGCAGTGAGACAGGAACCCGGACAGATACGCAGTATTTT
CASSETGTRTDTQYF
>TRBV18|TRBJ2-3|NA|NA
TGTGCCAGCTCACCCCCAGCAGATACGCAGTATTTT
CASSPPADTQYF
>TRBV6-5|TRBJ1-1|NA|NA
TGTGCCAGCAGTCTCCTATTAAGGGGCACTGAAGCTTTCTTT
CASSLLLRGTEAFF
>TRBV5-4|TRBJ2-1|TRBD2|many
TGTGCCAGCAGCCGACTAGCGGGAGGCATCAATGAGCAGTTCTTC
CASSRLAGGINEQFF
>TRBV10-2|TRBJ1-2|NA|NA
TGCGCCAGCAGTGAGGGGGATAGTACCTTC
CASSEGDSTF
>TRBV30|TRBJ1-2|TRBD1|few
TGTGCCGGCCACAGGGGGCGCGGCTACACCTTC
CAGHRGRGYTF
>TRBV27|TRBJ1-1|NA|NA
TGTGCCAGCAGTTTGGGCCGGGATACTGAAGCTTTCTTT
CASSLGRDTEAFF
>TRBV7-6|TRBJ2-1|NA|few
TGTGCCAGCAGCGAGAGGGGGGACGAGGGTGAGCAGTTCTTC
CASSERGDEGEQFF
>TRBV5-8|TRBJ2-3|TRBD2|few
TGTGCCAGCAGCTTGGGGGCTAGCGGGAGCACAGATACGCAGTATTTT
CASSLGASGSTDTQYF
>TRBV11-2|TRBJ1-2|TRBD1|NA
TGTGCCAGCAGCCAGGGGGACTACTATGGCTACACCTTC
CASSQGDYYGYTF
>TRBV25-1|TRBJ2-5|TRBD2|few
TGTGCCAGCAGTGGTCGTTGGGGTAGCGGGTTTCAAGAGACCCAGTACTTC
CASSGRWGSGFQETQYF
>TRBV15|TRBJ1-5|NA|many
TGTGCCACCAGCAGAGATCTGCAGGGGCAGCCCCAGCATTTT
CATSRDLQGQPQHF
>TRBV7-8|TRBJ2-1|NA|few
TGTGCCAGCAGCTTTTGGTCAGACAATGAGCAGTTCTTC
CASSFWSDNEQFF
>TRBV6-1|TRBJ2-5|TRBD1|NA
TGTGCCAGCAACCGAAGGTGGGACAGGGACGAGACCCAGTACTTC
CASNRRWDRDETQYF
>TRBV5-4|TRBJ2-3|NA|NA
TGTGCCAGCAGCTTGGCGGGGGCTGCAGATACGCAGTATTTT
CASSLAGAADTQYF
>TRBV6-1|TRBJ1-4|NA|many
TGTGCCAGCAGTGAAGGCCCAACAACTAATGAAAAACTGTTTTTT
CASSEGPTTNEKLFF
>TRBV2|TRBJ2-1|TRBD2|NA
TGTGCCAGCAGCCCCCGTAGCGGGAGCGGCAATGAGCAGTTCTTC
CASSPRSGSGNEQFF
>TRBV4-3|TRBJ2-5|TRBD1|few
TGCGCCAGCAGCAGAGACAGGGGTCGACAAGAGACCCAGTACTTC
CASSRDRGRQETQYF
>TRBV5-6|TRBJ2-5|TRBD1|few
TGTGCCAGCAGCCCGACTCGGACAGGGTTTGGGGAGACCCAGTACTTC
CASSPTRTGFGETQYF
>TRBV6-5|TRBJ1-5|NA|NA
TGTGCCAGCAGTGGGAGCCGGGGACAGCCCCAGCATTTT
CASSGSRGQPQHF
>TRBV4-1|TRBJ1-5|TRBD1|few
TGCGCCAGCAGCCAAAGGTCCGGACAGGGCAGCGGTCAGCCCCAGCATTTT
CASSQRSGQGSGQPQHF
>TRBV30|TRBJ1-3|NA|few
TGTGCCTGGAGGTCCGGAGGGTTCTCTGGAAACACCATATATTTT
CAWRSGGFSGNTIYF
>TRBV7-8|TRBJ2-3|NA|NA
TGTGCCAGCAGCCTGGATCTATATGGGACAGATACGCAGTATTTT
CASSLDLYGTDTQYF
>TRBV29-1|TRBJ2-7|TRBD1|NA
TGCAGCGTTGCCAGGGGGTCCTACGAGCAGTACTTC
CSVARGSYEQYF
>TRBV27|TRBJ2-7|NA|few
TGTGCCAGCAGTTTCGAGGACAGTGAAGAGCAGTACTTC
CASSFEDSEEQYF
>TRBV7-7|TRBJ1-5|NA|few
TGTGCTAGCAGCTTAGGGGCTGCTGGGTTCAATCAGCCCCAGCATTTT
CASSLGAAGFNQPQHF
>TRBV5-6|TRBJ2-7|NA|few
TGTGCCAGCAGCTATCAGAGTTACGAGCAGTACTTC
CASSYQSYEQYF
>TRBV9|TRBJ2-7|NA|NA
TGTGCCAGCAGCGTAAGCAGGGAGAACCTCGAGCAGTACTTC
CASSVSRENLEQYF
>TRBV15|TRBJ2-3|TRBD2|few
TGTGCCACCAGCAGGTCGACTAGCGTCGGGAGCACAGATACGCAGTATTTT
CATSRSTSVGSTDTQYF
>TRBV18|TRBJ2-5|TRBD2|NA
TGTGCCAGCTCCGGACTAGCGGGAGGGCGGGAGACCCAGTACTTC
CASSGLAGGRETQYF
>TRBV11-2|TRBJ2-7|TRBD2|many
TGTGCCAGCAGCTTAGATCGTCTAGCGGGAGGGAGTCCGTACGAGCAGTACTTC
CASSLDRLAGGSPYEQYF
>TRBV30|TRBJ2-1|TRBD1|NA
TGTGCCTGGAGTGTTGGGACAGGAGGTGAGCAGTTCTTC
CAWSVGTGGEQFF
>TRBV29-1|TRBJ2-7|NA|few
TGCAGCGTTGGAACAGGGATAGAGCAGTACTTC
CSVGTGIEQYF
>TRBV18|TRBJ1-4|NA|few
TGTGCCAGCTCATCGGGGCAGACTAATGAAAAACTGTTTTTT
CASSSGQTNEKLFF
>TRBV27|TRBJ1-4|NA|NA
TGTGCCAGCAGTTTCAGCGGGAGAGGAAAACTGTTTTTT
CASSFSGRGKLFF
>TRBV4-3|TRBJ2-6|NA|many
TGCGCCAGCAGCCAAGTATCGGGTGCTGGGGCCAACGTCCTGACTTTC
CASSQVSGAGANVLTF